A single sample gave rise to the 5 T cell receptor beta chains below, sequenced in a study of control samples from healthy donors and cancer patients. The data were produced by immunoSEQ multiplex PCR, yet TCRdb's version contains in-frame clones alone and is incomplete. The table records approximately 53,000 clones, around 93% of them present only once. Sequenced sample: PBMCs. The receptors derive from a man younger than 40 with colorectal cancer.

V and J are TRBV5-6 and TRBJ1-4, with 7 bases that match TRBD1. The CDR3 is 16 amino acids. Losses at the gene ends were 1 base for V and 8 bases for J; bases not matched to a gene: 11. Germline CDR1 SGHDT, CDR2 YYEEEE. Here the CDR3 reads CASSLWGDRVREKLFF. The CDR3 DNA reads TGTGCCAGCAGCTTGTGGGGAGACAGGGTTCGGGAAAAACTGTTTTTT.

This sequence joins TRBV10-3 and TRBJ1-2, with 9 bases fitting TRBD1. Looked up from germline, CDR1 is ENHRY and CDR2 is SYGVKD. The V and J ends lost 4 bases and 4 bases, in that order; junction bases with no gene match: 4. This CDR3 is 14 amino acids long. For the CDR3, the DNA is TGTGCCATCAGTGGGGACAGGGCCTCCTATGGCTACACCTTC. Translation gives CAISGDRASYGYTF.

The chain is built from TRBV29-1 and TRBJ1-2; D remains ambiguous. Germline CDR1 reads SQVTM; CDR2 reads ANQGSEA. There are 11 residues in the CDR3. V lost 5 bases and J 3 bases, leaving 7 bases between the germline ends. This CDR3 is CSVFDDYGYTF. DNA for the CDR3: TGCAGCGTTTTTGATGACTATGGCTACACCTTC.

This clone was observed a handful of times. The chain recombines TRBV7-2 with TRBJ2-2, with 10 bases aligning to TRBD1. This CDR3 spans 14 amino acids. With 1 base clipped from V and 13 bases from J, the junction kept 6 bases outside the gene matches. Germline V gene data show CDR1 as SGHTA and CDR2 as FQGNSA. The CDR3 here is CASSLDLRDRGLFF. The CDR3 nucleotides are TGTGCCAGCAGCTTAGATCTTAGGGACAGGGGGCTGTTTTTT.

This clone was observed a few times. The genes are TRBV5-1 and TRBJ1-4, with D maybe TRBD1 (5 bases). The germline CDR1 and CDR2 sequences are SGHRS and YFSETQ. V was pared by 0 bases and J by 11 bases, with 20 bases between. The CDR3 consists of 16 residues. The CDR3 coding sequence is TGCGCCAGCAGCTTGGATGGGGTCGCGGCAGGGAATAAACTGTTTTTT. Translating it yields CASSLDGVAAGNKLFF.